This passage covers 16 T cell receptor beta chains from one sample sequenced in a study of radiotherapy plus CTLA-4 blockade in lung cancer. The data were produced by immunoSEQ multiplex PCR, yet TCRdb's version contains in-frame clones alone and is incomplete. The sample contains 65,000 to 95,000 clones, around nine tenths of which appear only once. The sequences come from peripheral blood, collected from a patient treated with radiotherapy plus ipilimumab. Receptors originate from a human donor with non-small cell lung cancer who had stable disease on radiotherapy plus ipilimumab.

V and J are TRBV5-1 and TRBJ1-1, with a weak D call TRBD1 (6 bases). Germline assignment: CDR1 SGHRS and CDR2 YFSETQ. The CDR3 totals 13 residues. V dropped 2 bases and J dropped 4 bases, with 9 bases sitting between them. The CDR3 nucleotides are TGCGCCAGCAGCTTCCGGGACACCACTGAAGCTTTCTTT. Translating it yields CASSFRDTTEAFF.

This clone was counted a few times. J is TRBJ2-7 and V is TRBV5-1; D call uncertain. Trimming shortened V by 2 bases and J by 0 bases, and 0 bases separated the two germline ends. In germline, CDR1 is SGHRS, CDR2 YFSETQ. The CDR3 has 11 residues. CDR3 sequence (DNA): TGCGCCAGCAGCTTCTCCTACGAGCAGTACTTC. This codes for CASSFSYEQYF.

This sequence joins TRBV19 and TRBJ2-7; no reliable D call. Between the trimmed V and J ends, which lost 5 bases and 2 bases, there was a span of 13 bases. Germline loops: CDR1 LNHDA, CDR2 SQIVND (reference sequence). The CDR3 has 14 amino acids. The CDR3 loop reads CASSRVATTYEQYF. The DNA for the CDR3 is TGTGCCAGTAGTCGAGTAGCCACCACCTACGAGCAGTACTTC.

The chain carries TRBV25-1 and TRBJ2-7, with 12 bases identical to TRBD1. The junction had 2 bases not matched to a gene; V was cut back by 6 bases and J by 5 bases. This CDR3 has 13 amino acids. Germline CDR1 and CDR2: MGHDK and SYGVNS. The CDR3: CASRGTGGNEQYF. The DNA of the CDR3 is TGTGCCAGCAGGGGGACAGGGGGCAACGAGCAGTACTTC.

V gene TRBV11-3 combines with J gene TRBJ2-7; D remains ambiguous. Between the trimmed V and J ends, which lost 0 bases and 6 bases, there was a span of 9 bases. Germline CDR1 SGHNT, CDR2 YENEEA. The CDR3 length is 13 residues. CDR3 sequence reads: CASSLDQRTEQYF. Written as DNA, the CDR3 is TGTGCCAGCAGCTTAGATCAAAGGACCGAGCAGTACTTC.

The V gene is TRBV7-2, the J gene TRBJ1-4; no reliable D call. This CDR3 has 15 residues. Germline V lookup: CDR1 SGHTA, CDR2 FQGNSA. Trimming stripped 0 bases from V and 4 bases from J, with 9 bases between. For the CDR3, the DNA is TGTGCCAGCAGCTTAGCGGCCGGAGGTAATGAAAAACTGTTTTTT. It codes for CASSLAAGGNEKLFF.

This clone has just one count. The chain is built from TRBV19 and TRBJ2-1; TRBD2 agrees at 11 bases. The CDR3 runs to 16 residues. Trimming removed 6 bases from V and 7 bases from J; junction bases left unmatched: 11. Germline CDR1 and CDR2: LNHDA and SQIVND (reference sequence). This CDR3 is CASSEISGGAWNEQFF. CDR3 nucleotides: TGTGCCAGTAGCGAGATTAGCGGGGGGGCCTGGAATGAGCAGTTCTTC. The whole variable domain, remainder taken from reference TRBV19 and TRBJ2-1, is DGGITQSPKYLFRKEGQNVTLSCEQNLNHDAMYWYRQDPGQGLRLIYYSQIVNDFQKGDIAEGYSVSREKKESFPLTVTSAQKNPTAFYLCASSEISGGAWNEQFFGPGTRLTVL.

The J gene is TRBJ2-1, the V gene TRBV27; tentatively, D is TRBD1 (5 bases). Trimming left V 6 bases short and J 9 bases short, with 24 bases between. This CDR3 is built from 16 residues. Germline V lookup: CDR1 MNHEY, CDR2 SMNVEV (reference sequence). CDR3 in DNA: TGTGCCAGCAGCTTCCAGGGCGCAGCCGGGTCGGGTGAGCAGTTCTTC. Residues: CASSFQGAAGSGEQFF.

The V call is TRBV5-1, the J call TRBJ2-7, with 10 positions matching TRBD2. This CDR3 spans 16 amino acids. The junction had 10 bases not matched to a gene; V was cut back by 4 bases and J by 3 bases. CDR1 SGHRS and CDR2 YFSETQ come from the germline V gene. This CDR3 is CASSPEGLAGVYEQYF. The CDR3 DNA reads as TGCGCCAGCAGCCCTGAAGGGCTAGCGGGGGTCTACGAGCAGTACTTC.

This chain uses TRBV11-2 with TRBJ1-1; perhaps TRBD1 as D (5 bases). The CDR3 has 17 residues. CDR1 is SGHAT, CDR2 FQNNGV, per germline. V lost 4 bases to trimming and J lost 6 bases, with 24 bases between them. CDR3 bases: TGTGCCAGCAGCTACAAGGAGCCAGCAGGGTTAGGAGCTGAAGCTTTCTTT. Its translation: CASSYKEPAGLGAEAFF.

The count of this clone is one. The CDR3 protein is CASTSGGTGGIYEQYF. CDR3 DNA sequence: TGTGCCAGCACCTCCGGCGGGACAGGGGGCATCTACGAGCAGTACTTC. The rearrangement joins TRBV28 to TRBJ2-7; 12 nucleotides agree with TRBD1. J was trimmed by 3 bases and V by 7 bases; bases with no gene match: 10. Germline CDR1 MDHEN, CDR2 SYDVKM. The CDR3 is 16 residues long.

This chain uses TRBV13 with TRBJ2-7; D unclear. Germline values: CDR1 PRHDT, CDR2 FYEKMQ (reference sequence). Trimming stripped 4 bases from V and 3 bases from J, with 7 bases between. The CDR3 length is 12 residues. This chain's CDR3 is CASSSQSYEQYF. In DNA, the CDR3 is TGTGCCAGCAGCTCTCAGAGCTACGAGCAGTACTTC.

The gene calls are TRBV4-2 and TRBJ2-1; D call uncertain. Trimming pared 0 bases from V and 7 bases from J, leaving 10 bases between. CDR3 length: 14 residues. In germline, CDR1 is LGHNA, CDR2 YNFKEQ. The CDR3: CASSQDLIVNEQFF. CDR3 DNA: TGTGCCAGCAGCCAAGATCTGATAGTGAATGAGCAGTTCTTC.

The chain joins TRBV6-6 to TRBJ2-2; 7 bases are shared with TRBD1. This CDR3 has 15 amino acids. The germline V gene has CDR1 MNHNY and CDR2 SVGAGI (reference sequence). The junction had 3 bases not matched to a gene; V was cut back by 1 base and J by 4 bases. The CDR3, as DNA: TGTGCCAGCAGTTACTGGGGACAGACCACCGGGGAGCTGTTTTTT. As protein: CASSYWGQTTGELFF.

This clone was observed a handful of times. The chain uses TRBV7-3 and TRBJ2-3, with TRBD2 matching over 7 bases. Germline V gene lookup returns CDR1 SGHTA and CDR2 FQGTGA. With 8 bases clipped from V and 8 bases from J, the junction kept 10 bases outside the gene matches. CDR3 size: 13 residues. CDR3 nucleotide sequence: TGTGCCAGCGGCACAGATCCGGGAGGTACGCAGTATTTT. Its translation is CASGTDPGGTQYF.

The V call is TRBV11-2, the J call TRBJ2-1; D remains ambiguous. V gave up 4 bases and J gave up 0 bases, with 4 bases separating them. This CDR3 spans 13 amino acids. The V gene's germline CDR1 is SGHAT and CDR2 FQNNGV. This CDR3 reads CASSSDSYNEQFF. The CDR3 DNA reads TGTGCCAGCAGCTCCGACTCCTACAATGAGCAGTTCTTC.